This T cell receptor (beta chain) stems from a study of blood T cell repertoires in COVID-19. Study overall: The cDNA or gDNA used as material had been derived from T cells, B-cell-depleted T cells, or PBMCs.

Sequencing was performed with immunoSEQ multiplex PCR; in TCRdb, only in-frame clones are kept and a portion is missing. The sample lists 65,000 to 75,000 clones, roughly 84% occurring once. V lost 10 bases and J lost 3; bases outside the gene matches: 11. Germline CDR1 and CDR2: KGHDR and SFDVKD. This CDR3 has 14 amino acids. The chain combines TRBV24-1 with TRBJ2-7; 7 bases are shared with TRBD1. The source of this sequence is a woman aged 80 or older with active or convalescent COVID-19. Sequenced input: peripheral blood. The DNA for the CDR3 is TGTGCCACTTCCACACCGGGACAGAACTACGAGCAGTACTTC. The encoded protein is CATSTPGQNYEQYF.